Listed below are T cell receptor beta chains from one sample, sequenced in a study of post-analysis software for immune sequencing data. One entry per CDR3 protein results from TCRdb running MiXCR on the PCR reads. The table shows about 200,000 distinct CDR3 sequences, with 29% occurring only once. Material: blood. The receptors were sampled from a girl aged 2-17 years with multiple sclerosis. CDR3s include the opening cysteine and the closing phenylalanine or tryptophan. Each record gives: J gene, clone size, V gene, D gene, CDR3 DNA, CDR3 protein. A D gene is named only where the DNA matches it firmly. Size is stated for part of the rows, as once, few or many counts, or as a class when the clone is expanded.

j_gene: TRBJ1-2; abundance: .; v_gene: TRBV3-1; d_gene: .; CDR3nt: TGTGCCAGCAGCCAAGTCGGACAAGGGACGGGGTATAGCTATGGCTACACCTTC; CDR3aa: CASSQVGQGTGYSYGYTF
j_gene: TRBJ2-1; abundance: few; v_gene: TRBV12-3/TRBV12-4; d_gene: .; CDR3nt: TGTGCCAGCAAGTCCCTAGCGAAGTATGAGCAGTTCTTC; CDR3aa: CASKSLAKYEQFF
j_gene: TRBJ2-7; abundance: .; v_gene: TRBV7-3; d_gene: TRBD1; CDR3nt: TGTGCCAGCAGCCGGACCGGGACAGGGGACTACGAGCAGTACTTC; CDR3aa: CASSRTGTGDYEQYF
j_gene: TRBJ2-5; abundance: many; v_gene: TRBV5-1; d_gene: TRBD1; CDR3nt: TGCGCCAGCAGCCCAGGACAGGGGGCTCAAGAGACCCAGTACTTC; CDR3aa: CASSPGQGAQETQYF
j_gene: TRBJ1-6; abundance: .; v_gene: TRBV12-3/TRBV12-4; d_gene: TRBD1; CDR3nt: TGTGCCAGCAGGCCGGGACAGGGAAATTCACCCCTCCACTTT; CDR3aa: CASRPGQGNSPLHF
j_gene: TRBJ1-2; abundance: many; v_gene: TRBV6-5; d_gene: .; CDR3nt: TGTGCCTGCGGGTGGAGTTATGGCTACACCTTC; CDR3aa: CACGWSYGYTF
j_gene: TRBJ2-1; abundance: few; v_gene: TRBV11-2; d_gene: .; CDR3nt: TGTGCCAGCAGCCCAGAGTCACTGGTCTTGGAGTTCTTC; CDR3aa: CASSPESLVLEFF
j_gene: TRBJ2-7; abundance: many; v_gene: TRBV15; d_gene: .; CDR3nt: TGTGCCACCAGCAGAGGGGCAATACCCTACGAGCAGTACTTC; CDR3aa: CATSRGAIPYEQYF
j_gene: TRBJ2-1; abundance: many; v_gene: TRBV11-1; d_gene: .; CDR3nt: TGTGCCAGCAGCCCACTAGTCCACCCGGGCGATGAGCAGTTCTTC; CDR3aa: CASSPLVHPGDEQFF
j_gene: TRBJ1-2; abundance: .; v_gene: TRBV6-1; d_gene: .; CDR3nt: TGTGCCAGCAGTGAAGGGACAGCCTGGGATGGCTACACCTTC; CDR3aa: CASSEGTAWDGYTF
j_gene: TRBJ2-3; abundance: many; v_gene: TRBV29-1; d_gene: .; CDR3nt: TGCAGCGCCAAGGGGCGGTTCACAGATACGCAGTATTTT; CDR3aa: CSAKGRFTDTQYF
j_gene: TRBJ2-2; abundance: .; v_gene: TRBV7-9; d_gene: TRBD2; CDR3nt: TGTGCCAGCAGCCACCTAGCGGGAGGGCCTGGCAGGGAGCTGTTTTTT; CDR3aa: CASSHLAGGPGRELFF
j_gene: TRBJ2-3; abundance: few; v_gene: TRBV11-1; d_gene: .; CDR3nt: TGTGCCAGCAGCTTTGACGGGGGGCCTACAGATACGCAGTATTTT; CDR3aa: CASSFDGGPTDTQYF
j_gene: TRBJ2-1; abundance: many; v_gene: TRBV12-3/TRBV12-4; d_gene: .; CDR3nt: TGTGCCAGCAGATCACAAACAGGGGAGCAGTTCTTC; CDR3aa: CASRSQTGEQFF
j_gene: TRBJ2-6; abundance: .; v_gene: TRBV6-5; d_gene: .; CDR3nt: TGTGCCAGCAGTTACTCATCGTCCGGGCTATCTTCTGGGGCCAACGTCCTGACTTTC; CDR3aa: CASSYSSSGLSSGANVLTF
j_gene: TRBJ2-5; abundance: .; v_gene: TRBV15; d_gene: .; CDR3nt: TGTGCCACCAGCAGAGATGGGGGTGGGGAGACCCAGTACTTC; CDR3aa: CATSRDGGGETQYF
j_gene: TRBJ2-7; abundance: .; v_gene: TRBV20-1; d_gene: .; CDR3nt: TGCAGTGCTAGCCGGGGGAGTTTCGACGAGCAGTACTTC; CDR3aa: CSASRGSFDEQYF
j_gene: TRBJ2-1; abundance: many; v_gene: TRBV29-1; d_gene: .; CDR3nt: TGCAGCGTTGAGTGGCGGGGCCCTCGGAATGAGCAGTTCTTC; CDR3aa: CSVEWRGPRNEQFF
j_gene: TRBJ2-7; abundance: .; v_gene: TRBV12-3/TRBV12-4; d_gene: .; CDR3nt: TGTGCCGGCAGTCCGATCGGCAGTTTGTTAGTCTACGAGCAGTACTTC; CDR3aa: CAGSPIGSLLVYEQYF
j_gene: TRBJ2-1; abundance: few; v_gene: TRBV7-9; d_gene: .; CDR3nt: TGTGTTTGGGGCGCCGTGAGCTCCTACAATGAGCAGTTCTTC; CDR3aa: CVWGAVSSYNEQFF
j_gene: TRBJ2-3; abundance: few; v_gene: TRBV19; d_gene: .; CDR3nt: TGTGCCAGTAGTATAGCCTATACAGATACGCAGTATTTT; CDR3aa: CASSIAYTDTQYF
j_gene: TRBJ2-1; abundance: few; v_gene: TRBV18; d_gene: .; CDR3nt: TGTGCCAGCTCACCAGACCGTTTTGGGCGGCGAGACTTGTATGAGCAGTTCTTC; CDR3aa: CASSPDRFGRRDLYEQFF
j_gene: TRBJ1-2; abundance: .; v_gene: TRBV5-6; d_gene: .; CDR3nt: TGTGCCAGCAGCTTTCTTGGGGTCACCGGCTACACCTTC; CDR3aa: CASSFLGVTGYTF
j_gene: TRBJ1-2; abundance: many; v_gene: TRBV27; d_gene: .; CDR3nt: TGTGCCAGCAGTCCAACGGGGGCGCGGGTTGGCTACACCTTC; CDR3aa: CASSPTGARVGYTF
j_gene: TRBJ2-1; abundance: many; v_gene: TRBV5-6; d_gene: .; CDR3nt: TGTGCCAGCAGCTTGGGGGGCACCTGGGGCTCCTACAATGAGCAGTTCTTC; CDR3aa: CASSLGGTWGSYNEQFF
j_gene: TRBJ2-7; abundance: many; v_gene: TRBV29-1; d_gene: .; CDR3nt: TGCAGCGTGCTAAGGGGGACCTACGAGCAGTACTTC; CDR3aa: CSVLRGTYEQYF
j_gene: TRBJ2-7; abundance: many; v_gene: TRBV2; d_gene: TRBD2; CDR3nt: TGTGCCAGCAGGACCGAACTAGCGGCGAGCTCCTACGAGCAGTACTTC; CDR3aa: CASRTELAASSYEQYF
j_gene: TRBJ1-5; abundance: few; v_gene: TRBV30; d_gene: .; CDR3nt: TGTGCCTGGTCGGGACAAAGCAATCAGCCCCAGCATTTT; CDR3aa: CAWSGQSNQPQHF
j_gene: TRBJ2-5; abundance: .; v_gene: TRBV16; d_gene: .; CDR3nt: TGTGCCAGCAGCCAATTGCATGAGTCCCTTGGGGAGACCCAGTACTTC; CDR3aa: CASSQLHESLGETQYF
j_gene: TRBJ2-5; abundance: many; v_gene: TRBV4-1; d_gene: .; CDR3nt: TGCGCCAGCAGCCAAGCCCCTAGAGAGACCCAGTACTTC; CDR3aa: CASSQAPRETQYF
j_gene: TRBJ2-1; abundance: few; v_gene: TRBV28; d_gene: .; CDR3nt: TGTGCCAGCAGAACCCGGAGTGTGACTACCCACATTAATGAGCAGTTCTTC; CDR3aa: CASRTRSVTTHINEQFF
j_gene: TRBJ1-2; abundance: few; v_gene: TRBV12-3/TRBV12-4; d_gene: .; CDR3nt: TGTGTCAGCATCGACACTGATGAAGACTATGGCTACACCTTC; CDR3aa: CVSIDTDEDYGYTF
j_gene: TRBJ1-2; abundance: .; v_gene: TRBV20-1; d_gene: .; CDR3nt: TGCAGTGCTAGTGGGCGGACGGTTCGCTATGGCTACACCTTC; CDR3aa: CSASGRTVRYGYTF
j_gene: TRBJ2-1; abundance: .; v_gene: TRBV28; d_gene: TRBD2; CDR3nt: TGTGTCAGCAGTGGGAGCGGGAGAAGGTACAATGAGCAGTTCTTC; CDR3aa: CVSSGSGRRYNEQFF
j_gene: TRBJ1-2; abundance: few; v_gene: TRBV5-1; d_gene: TRBD1; CDR3nt: TGCGCCAGCAGCTCTCCGGGACAGGGATTACCCTACACCTTC; CDR3aa: CASSSPGQGLPYTF
j_gene: TRBJ1-6; abundance: few; v_gene: TRBV6-2/TRBV6-3; d_gene: .; CDR3nt: TGTGCCAGCAATTGGAACCCGGAAGGGCCGCGCCATAATTCACCCCTCCACTTT; CDR3aa: CASNWNPEGPRHNSPLHF
j_gene: TRBJ1-2; abundance: .; v_gene: TRBV6-5; d_gene: .; CDR3nt: TGTGCCAGCAGTTACCGGGGGTGGCGAGGCTACACCTTC; CDR3aa: CASSYRGWRGYTF
j_gene: TRBJ2-3; abundance: .; v_gene: TRBV5-1; d_gene: .; CDR3nt: TGCGCCAGCAGCTTGGCAAGGGGAGATACGCAGTATTTT; CDR3aa: CASSLARGDTQYF
j_gene: TRBJ1-1; abundance: .; v_gene: TRBV20-1; d_gene: .; CDR3nt: TGCAGTGCTAGAGATCGGTACAGCCTGTGGAACGTGAGCACTGAAGCTTTCTTT; CDR3aa: CSARDRYSLWNVSTEAFF
j_gene: TRBJ1-6; abundance: few; v_gene: TRBV2; d_gene: .; CDR3nt: TGTGCCAGCAGTGAAGGGGGCCGGAGAAATTCACCCCTCCACTTT; CDR3aa: CASSEGGRRNSPLHF
j_gene: TRBJ2-1; abundance: many; v_gene: TRBV5-1; d_gene: .; CDR3nt: TGCGCCAGCAGGGGGACAATCAATGAGCAGTTCTTC; CDR3aa: CASRGTINEQFF